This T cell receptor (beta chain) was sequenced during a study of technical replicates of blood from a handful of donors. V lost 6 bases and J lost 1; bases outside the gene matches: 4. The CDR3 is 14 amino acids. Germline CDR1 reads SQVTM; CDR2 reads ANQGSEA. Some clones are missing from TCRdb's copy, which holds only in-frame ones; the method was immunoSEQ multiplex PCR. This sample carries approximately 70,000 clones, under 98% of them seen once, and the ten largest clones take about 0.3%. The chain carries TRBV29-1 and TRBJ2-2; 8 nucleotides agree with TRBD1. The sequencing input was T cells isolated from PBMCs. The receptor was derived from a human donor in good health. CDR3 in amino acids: CSVYGTGNTGELFF. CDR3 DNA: TGCAGCGTATACGGGACAGGGAACACCGGGGAGCTGTTTTTT.